Following are 10 T cell receptor beta chains from one sample sequenced in a study of graft-versus-host responses after intestinal transplantation. Responder cells labeled with CFSE (roughly 200,000) were co-plated with irradiated stimulator cells labeled with violet dye (roughly 200,000). Measured with immunoSEQ multiplex PCR; TCRdb has only the in-frame clones, and not every one. Of 12,000 to 15,000 clones listed, 30% to 40% are singletons. Here the sequenced sample was alloreactive CD8+ T cells from a mixed lymphocyte reaction culture, taken before intestinal transplant. Subset reported: CFSE-low proliferating T cells sorted from roughly six-day pre-transplant mixed lymphocyte reaction (GvH or HvG direction). These receptor sequences come from a human patient who received an intestinal transplant.

This clone has a handful of counts. V is TRBV7-8 and J is TRBJ2-1, with 13 bases identical to TRBD2. V lost 1 base and J lost 1; bases outside the gene matches: 1. The CDR3 has 17 amino acids. CDR1 is SGHVS, CDR2 FQNEAQ, per germline. The CDR3 loop reads CASSLVLAGGSYNEQFF. CDR3 DNA: TGTGCCAGCAGCTTAGTACTAGCGGGGGGGTCCTACAATGAGCAGTTCTTC.

This sequence joins TRBV29-1 and TRBJ2-1; TRBD2 agrees at 8 bases. Germline CDR1 and CDR2: SQVTM and ANQGSEA. V lost 0 bases, J lost 4 bases, and 5 bases stayed unmatched. The CDR3 is made up of 15 amino acids. This CDR3 reads CSVEDRAGGYNEQFF. DNA for the CDR3: TGCAGCGTTGAAGATCGGGCGGGGGGTTACAATGAGCAGTTCTTC.

CDR3 in amino acids: CAWRGLPGESTDTQYF. The CDR3 region has the DNA TGTGCCTGGAGAGGGCTACCCGGGGAGAGCACAGATACGCAGTATTTT. This sequence joins TRBV30 and TRBJ2-3; tentative D call: TRBD2 (5 bases). CDR1 GTSNPN and CDR2 SVGIG come from the germline V gene (reference sequence). There are 16 residues in the CDR3. The ends were cut back, 3 bases at V and 0 bases at J, with 16 bases in the middle.

This clone has a handful of counts. The rearrangement links TRBV5-1 to TRBJ2-7; 7 bases match TRBD1. The CDR3 has 14 amino acids. In germline, CDR1 is SGHRS, CDR2 YFSETQ. The trim removed 0 bases at V and 3 bases at J, leaving 3 bases unmatched. CDR3 coding DNA: TGCGCCAGCAGCTTGGGGGCAGGGGGCTACGAGCAGTACTTC. This encodes CASSLGAGGYEQYF. The complete variable domain, with remaining parts taken from reference TRBV5-1 and TRBJ2-7, reads KAGVTQTPRYLIKTRGQQVTLSCSPISGHRSVSWYQQTPGQGLQFLFEYFSETQRNKGNFPGRFSGRQFSNSRSEMNVSTLELGDSALYLCASSLGAGGYEQYFGPGTRLTVT.

This clone was seen a handful of times. V is TRBV29-1 and J is TRBJ2-1; no clear D gene. Germline V gene data show CDR1 as SQVTM and CDR2 as ANQGSEA. The V and J ends lost 7 bases and 1 base respectively, with 14 bases between them. The CDR3 has 14 amino acids. CDR3 sequence reads: CSAQDPRSYNEQFF. The DNA of the CDR3 is TGCAGCGCTCAAGACCCTAGATCCTACAATGAGCAGTTCTTC.

The sample holds a few counts of this clone. The chain carries TRBV7-9 and TRBJ2-7, with TRBD2 identical over 10 bases. CDR3 length equals 16 residues. V trimming: 5 bases; J trimming: 3 bases; junction bases outside the gene matches: 10. Germline CDR1 is SEHNR and CDR2 is FQNEAQ (reference sequence). In nucleotides, the CDR3 is TGTGCCAGCAGCCTCCTCGGACTAGCGGTGGGCTACGAGCAGTACTTC. Translating gives CASSLLGLAVGYEQYF.

This clone was recorded a few times. The genes are TRBV5-8 and TRBJ2-5, with a weak D call TRBD1 (5 bases). The J call may be mistaken, given a closer DNA end match to TRBJ2-7. Germline CDR1 reads SGHTS; CDR2 reads YDEGEE. The CDR3 extends over 14 amino acids. The CDR3 reads CASSSRVKGYEQYF. The CDR3, as DNA: TGTGCCAGCAGCTCCAGGGTAAAGGGCTACGAGCAGTACTTC.

The chain recombines TRBV7-9 with TRBJ2-3; TRBD2 might be the D (6 bases). CDR3 length: 13 amino acids. V lost 6 bases and J lost 5, with 12 bases in between. Looked up from germline, CDR1 is SEHNR and CDR2 is FQNEAQ (reference sequence). The chain's CDR3 is CASSPTGEDTQYF. For the CDR3, the DNA is TGTGCCAGCAGTCCGACGGGGGAAGATACGCAGTATTTT.

This chain connects TRBV27 to TRBJ1-1; TRBD1 agrees at 8 bases. Germline trimming cut 6 bases from V and 4 bases from J; bases unmatched to any gene: 7. The CDR3 consists of 14 residues. Germline lookup yields CDR1 MNHEY and CDR2 SMNVEV (reference sequence). The CDR3 here is CASSNRGEGTEAFF. DNA of the CDR3: TGTGCCAGCAGCAACAGGGGGGAAGGCACTGAAGCTTTCTTT.

This chain connects TRBV16 to TRBJ2-3; D not certain. The germline V and J ends were trimmed by 6 bases and 0 bases, with 13 bases remaining between them. Germline V gives CDR1 KGHSY, CDR2 FQNENV. The CDR3 loop spans 15 amino acids. CDR3 protein: CASSLLSTSTDTQYF. The CDR3 nucleotides are TGTGCCAGCAGTCTACTCTCGACAAGCACAGATACGCAGTATTTT. The variable domain in full, completed from reference TRBV16 and TRBJ2-3, reads GEEVAQTPKHLVRGEGQKAKLYCAPIKGHSYVFWYQQVLKNEFKFLISFQNENVFDETGMPKERFSAKCLPNSPCSLEIQATKLEDSAVYFCASSLLSTSTDTQYFGPGTRLTVL.